These 20 T cell receptor beta chains came from one sample sequenced in a study of T cells in Graves' hyperthyroidism and ophthalmopathy. RNA transcripts served as the template for amplifying TCR beta CDR3 regions. The HTBI primer set served for first-round RT-PCR of the TCR CDR3. Each CDR3 protein is one row after TCRdb ran MiXCR on the multiplex PCR reads. The table includes about 370,000 distinct CDR3 sequences, around 15% detected once. Sequenced material: blood. These receptors originate from a woman aged 60-75 years with Graves' ophthalmopathy.

This clonotype was detected ten times or more. The chain uses TRBV28 and TRBJ2-7; 16 bases align to TRBD2. The junction had 4 bases not matched to a gene; V was cut back by 3 bases and J by 2 bases. The CDR3 loop spans 17 amino acids. CDR1 is MDHEN and CDR2 is SYDVKM in the germline V gene. CDR3 in DNA: TGTGCCAGCAGTTTCCCGGGACTAGCGGGAGGGACCTACGAGCAGTACTTC. Protein sequence: CASSFPGLAGGTYEQYF.

This clonotype has just a few counts. The chain recombines TRBV29-1 with TRBJ1-2; 7 nucleotides align to TRBD1. The CDR3 is 12 residues long. Losses at the gene ends were 6 bases for V and 6 bases for J; bases not matched to a gene: 7. The germline CDR1 and CDR2 sequences are SQVTM and ANQGSEA. CDR3: CSVVDRFDGYTF. CDR3 nucleotides: TGCAGCGTCGTGGACAGGTTTGATGGCTACACCTTC.

This chain links TRBV11-1 with TRBJ2-2; D is perhaps TRBD2 (5 bases). Germline V gene data show CDR1 as SGHAT and CDR2 as FQDESV (reference sequence). Trimming removed 1 base from V and 6 bases from J, with 9 bases in between. This CDR3 spans 14 amino acids. CDR3 DNA: TGTGCCAGCAGCTTAGGCTGGGAGTCCGGGGAGCTGTTTTTT. Translated: CASSLGWESGELFF.

This clonotype was recorded at least ten times. The chain combines TRBV28 with TRBJ2-7, with TRBD2 identical over 8 bases. CDR3 length equals 14 residues. Germline-derived CDR1 and CDR2 are MDHEN and SYDVKM. V shed 5 bases and J 7 bases; nucleotides not matched to a gene: 10. DNA for the CDR3: TGTGCCAGCAGTCGGGCCGGGGGGGCGCGTGAGCAGTACTTC. Translation: CASSRAGGAREQYF. The whole variable domain, remainder taken from reference TRBV28 and TRBJ2-7, is DVKVTQSSRYLVKRTGEKVFLECVQDMDHENMFWYRQDPGLGLRLIYFSYDVKMKEKGDIPEGYSVSREKKERFSLILESASTNQTSMYLCASSRAGGAREQYFGPGTRLTVT.

This rearrangement joins TRBV28 to TRBJ2-5, with D tentatively TRBD1 or TRBD2 (5 bases each). Trimming left V 6 bases short and J 2 bases short, with 19 bases between. CDR1 and CDR2 (germline): MDHEN, SYDVKM. The CDR3 is 16 residues long. In nucleotides, the CDR3 is TGTGCCAGCAGCTACCCGCCGGGACCGCTACAAGAGACCCAGTACTTC. Its translation: CASSYPPGPLQETQYF. The full variable domain, with the rest looked up from reference TRBV28 and TRBJ2-5, is DVKVTQSSRYLVKRTGEKVFLECVQDMDHENMFWYRQDPGLGLRLIYFSYDVKMKEKGDIPEGYSVSREKKERFSLILESASTNQTSMYLCASSYPPGPLQETQYFGPGTRLLVL.

This clonotype has ten or more counts. The chain recombines TRBV28 with TRBJ1-1; tentatively, D is TRBD1 (6 bases). The CDR3 extends over 13 amino acids. In germline, CDR1 is MDHEN, CDR2 SYDVKM. Deletions cut 6 bases from V and 2 bases from J, with 10 bases between. The CDR3 sequence is CASSRGGNTEAFF. CDR3 coding DNA: TGTGCCAGCAGCCGCGGGGGCAACACTGAAGCTTTCTTT.

This clonotype was counted between two and nine times. CDR3 region: CASSDSAGGQDTQYF. The CDR3 nucleotides are TGTGCCAGCAGTGACTCAGCGGGAGGGCAAGATACGCAGTATTTT. The V and J genes are TRBV6-4 and TRBJ2-3; TRBD2 aligns across 10 bases. Germline V gene data show CDR1 as MRHNA and CDR2 as SNTAGT. This CDR3 is built from 15 residues. The trim removed 0 bases at V and 5 bases at J, leaving 2 bases unmatched.

At least ten counts were recorded for this clonotype. The chain has TRBV6-1 and TRBJ2-1, with D hard to call. Trimming stripped 1 base from V and 3 bases from J, with 13 bases between. There are 16 residues in the CDR3. Germline V gene sequence: CDR1 MNHNS, CDR2 SASEGT. The CDR3 is CASSEESVVGYNEQFF. In nucleotides, the CDR3 is TGTGCCAGCAGTGAAGAGAGTGTGGTTGGCTACAATGAGCAGTTCTTC.

This clonotype occurred a few times. The gene calls are TRBV12-3 or TRBV12-4 and TRBJ2-3; TRBD1 matches 10 bases. The CDR3 totals 16 residues. The ends lost 2 bases at V and 4 bases at J; junction bases unmatched: 6. CDR3 sequence reads: CASSLSGTGESDTQYF. The CDR3 nucleotides read TGTGCCAGCAGTTTATCCGGGACAGGGGAATCAGATACGCAGTATTTT.

About this clonotype: One junction end does not reproduce the germline sequence, and a read error may be involved. The rearrangement links TRBV3-1 to TRBJ2-1; D may be TRBD1 (6 bases). CDR1 LGHDT and CDR2 YNNKEL come from the germline V gene (reference sequence). The CDR3 extends over 15 amino acids. The CDR3 DNA sequence: TGTGACAGCAGCCAGGGGTCAGGGCTAAACAATGAGCAGTTCTTC. Its protein product is CDSSQGSGLNNEQFF.

This clonotype was observed at least ten times. V gene TRBV28 combines with J gene TRBJ2-1; 11 nucleotides agree with TRBD2. The germline gives CDR1 MDHEN, CDR2 SYDVKM. J lost 7 bases, V lost 4 bases, and 6 bases had no gene match. This CDR3 region has 15 residues. DNA of the CDR3: TGTGCCAGCAGTTCTATAGCGGGAGGGCGGAATGAGCAGTTCTTC. It encodes CASSSIAGGRNEQFF. The full variable domain, completed using reference TRBV28 and TRBJ2-1, is DVKVTQSSRYLVKRTGEKVFLECVQDMDHENMFWYRQDPGLGLRLIYFSYDVKMKEKGDIPEGYSVSREKKERFSLILESASTNQTSMYLCASSSIAGGRNEQFFGPGTRLTVL.

This clonotype was picked up many times. One end of the junction varies from germline; a read error may be responsible. The J gene is TRBJ2-5, the V gene TRBV11-2; 13 bases align to TRBD2. In germline, CDR1 is SGHAT, CDR2 FQNNGV. CDR3 length equals 15 residues. CDR3 nucleotide sequence: TGTGCCAGCAGCTTAGGGACTAGCGGGAGAGAGACCCGGTACTTC. Encoded protein: CASSLGTSGRETRYF.

This clonotype showed up just a few times. V gene TRBV5-4 combines with J gene TRBJ2-3; D is possibly TRBD1 (5 bases). V was trimmed by 0 bases and J by 5 bases, leaving 10 bases between them. The germline V gene encodes CDR1 SGHNT and CDR2 YYREEE (reference sequence). The CDR3 length is 14 residues. The CDR3 here is CASSLGQGQDTQYF. CDR3 nucleotide sequence: TGTGCCAGCAGCTTGGGGCAGGGTCAAGATACGCAGTATTTT.

This clonotype was seen at least ten times. V is TRBV20-1 and J is TRBJ2-1; possibly TRBD1 for D (5 bases). Trimming pared 3 bases from V and 2 bases from J, leaving 14 bases between. The CDR3 sequence is 15 residues long. The germline V gene has CDR1 DFQATT and CDR2 SNEGSKA (reference sequence). The CDR3 DNA reads as TGCAGTGCTAGCTTCCAGGGAAGCGCCTACAATGAGCAGTTCTTC. Its translation is CSASFQGSAYNEQFF.

Many counts were recorded for this clonotype. In nucleotides, the CDR3 is TGTGCCAGCAGTGCTGGGGGGGCTAACCAGTACGAGCAGTACTTC. This encodes CASSAGGANQYEQYF. The chain joins TRBV28 to TRBJ2-7; D is perhaps TRBD2 (7 bases). The CDR3 is made up of 15 amino acids. Trimming took off 5 bases at V and 4 bases at J, with 18 bases between the two ends. Germline V gives CDR1 MDHEN, CDR2 SYDVKM.

This clonotype was found many times. This chain uses TRBV10-3 with TRBJ2-7; 9 nucleotides agree with TRBD1. The junction had 6 bases not matched to a gene; V was cut back by 6 bases and J by 3 bases. From germline, CDR1 is ENHRY and CDR2 SYGVKD. CDR3 length: 14 amino acids. This CDR3 reads CAIRAGTGSYEQYF. In DNA form, the CDR3 reads TGTGCCATCAGGGCCGGGACAGGGAGCTACGAGCAGTACTTC.

The gene calls are TRBV4-1 and TRBJ2-5; 11 nucleotides match TRBD1. CDR1 is MGHRA and CDR2 is YSYEKL in the germline V gene. Losses at the gene ends were 4 bases for V and 5 bases for J; bases not matched to a gene: 3. The CDR3 is made up of 14 amino acids. The chain's CDR3 is CASSRGTGGETQYF. For the CDR3, the DNA is TGCGCCAGCAGCCGGGGGACAGGGGGTGAGACCCAGTACTTC.

This clonotype was observed at least ten times. The chain is built from TRBV2 and TRBJ2-5; D perhaps matches TRBD1 (6 bases). The V end lost 6 bases, the J end lost 5 bases, and 16 bases lay between the germline ends. CDR3 length: 14 residues. Germline lookup yields CDR1 SNHLY and CDR2 FYNNEI. The CDR3 DNA follows: TGTGCCAGCAGCTCCGGGACACCCTCCGAGACCCAGTACTTC. This codes for CASSSGTPSETQYF.

The sample holds many counts of this clonotype. The V and J genes are TRBV15 and TRBJ1-1; D not certain. Germline V gene lookup returns CDR1 LNHNV and CDR2 YYDKDF (reference sequence). The V and J ends lost 1 base and 0 bases respectively, with 9 bases between them. The length of the CDR3 is 15 residues. For the CDR3, the DNA is TGTGCCACCAGCAGAGCGGCAGGAATGAACACTGAAGCTTTCTTT. This encodes CATSRAAGMNTEAFF.

At least ten counts were recorded for this clonotype. The chain links TRBV7-2 to TRBJ2-5, with 14 positions matching TRBD2. V trimming: 8 bases; J trimming: 11 bases; junction bases outside the gene matches: 13. Germline V lookup: CDR1 SGHTA, CDR2 FQGNSA. This CDR3 region has 15 residues. CDR3 protein: CASSNPGLAGVVQYF. In DNA, the CDR3 is TGTGCCAGCTCGAATCCGGGACTAGCGGGAGTAGTTCAGTACTTC.